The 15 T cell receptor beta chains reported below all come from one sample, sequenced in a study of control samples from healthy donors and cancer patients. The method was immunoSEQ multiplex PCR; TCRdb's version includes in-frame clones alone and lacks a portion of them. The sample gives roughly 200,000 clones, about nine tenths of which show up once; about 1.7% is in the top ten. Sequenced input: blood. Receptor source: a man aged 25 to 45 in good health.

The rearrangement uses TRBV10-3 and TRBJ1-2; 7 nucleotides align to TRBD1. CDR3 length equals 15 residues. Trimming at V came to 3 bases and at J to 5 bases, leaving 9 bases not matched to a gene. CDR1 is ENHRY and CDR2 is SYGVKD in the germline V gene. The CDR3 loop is CAISDRQGGRYGYTF. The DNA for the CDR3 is TGTGCCATCAGTGACAGACAGGGTGGACGGTATGGCTACACCTTC.

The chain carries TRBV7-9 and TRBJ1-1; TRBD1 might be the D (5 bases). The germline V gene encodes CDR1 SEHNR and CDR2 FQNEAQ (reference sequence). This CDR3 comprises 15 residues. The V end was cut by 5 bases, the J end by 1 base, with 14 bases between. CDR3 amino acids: CASSPIDRQNTEAFF. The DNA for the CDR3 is TGTGCCAGCAGCCCGATTGACAGACAGAACACTGAAGCTTTCTTT.

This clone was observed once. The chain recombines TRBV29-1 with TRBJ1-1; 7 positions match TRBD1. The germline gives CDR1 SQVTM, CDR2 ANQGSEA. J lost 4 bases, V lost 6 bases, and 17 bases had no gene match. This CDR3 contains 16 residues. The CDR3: CSVRTNRGQVGTEAFF. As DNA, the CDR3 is TGCAGCGTGAGAACTAACAGGGGACAAGTGGGCACTGAAGCTTTCTTT.

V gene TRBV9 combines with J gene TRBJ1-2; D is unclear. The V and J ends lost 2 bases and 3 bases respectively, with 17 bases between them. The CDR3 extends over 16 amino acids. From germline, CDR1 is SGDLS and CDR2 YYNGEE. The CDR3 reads CASSVAHQAPDYGYTF. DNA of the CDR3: TGTGCCAGCAGCGTGGCGCACCAAGCCCCTGACTATGGCTACACCTTC.

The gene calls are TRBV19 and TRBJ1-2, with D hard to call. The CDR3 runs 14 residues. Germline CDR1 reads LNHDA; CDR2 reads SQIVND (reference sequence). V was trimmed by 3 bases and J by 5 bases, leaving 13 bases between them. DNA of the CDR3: TGTGCCAGTAGTATTCCTGCGGCAGCTTATGGCTACACCTTC. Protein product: CASSIPAAAYGYTF.

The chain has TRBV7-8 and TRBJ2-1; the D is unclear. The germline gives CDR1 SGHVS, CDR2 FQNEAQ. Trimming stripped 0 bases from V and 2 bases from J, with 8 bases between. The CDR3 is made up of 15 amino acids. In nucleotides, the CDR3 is TGTGCCAGCAGCTTAGCTGGGTCCCCCTACAATGAGCAGTTCTTC. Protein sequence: CASSLAGSPYNEQFF.

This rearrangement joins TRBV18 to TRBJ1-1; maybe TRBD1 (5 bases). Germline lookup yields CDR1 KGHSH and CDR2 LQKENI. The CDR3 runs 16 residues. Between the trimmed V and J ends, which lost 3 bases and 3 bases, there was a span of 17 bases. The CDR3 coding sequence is TGTGCCAGCTCACCTGCGAGTCAGGGATTAGACACTGAAGCTTTCTTT. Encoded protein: CASSPASQGLDTEAFF. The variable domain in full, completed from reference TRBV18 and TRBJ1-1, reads NAGVMQNPRHLVRRRGQEARLRCSPMKGHSHVYWYRQLPEEGLKFMVYLQKENIIDESGMPKERFSAEFPKEGPSILRIQQVVRGDSAAYFCASSPASQGLDTEAFFGQGTRLTVV.

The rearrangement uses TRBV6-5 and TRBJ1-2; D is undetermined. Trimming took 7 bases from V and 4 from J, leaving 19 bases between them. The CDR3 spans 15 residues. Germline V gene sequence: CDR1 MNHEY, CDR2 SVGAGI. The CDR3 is CASTESPTAGYGYTF. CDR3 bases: TGTGCCAGCACCGAAAGTCCCACCGCGGGCTATGGCTACACCTTC.

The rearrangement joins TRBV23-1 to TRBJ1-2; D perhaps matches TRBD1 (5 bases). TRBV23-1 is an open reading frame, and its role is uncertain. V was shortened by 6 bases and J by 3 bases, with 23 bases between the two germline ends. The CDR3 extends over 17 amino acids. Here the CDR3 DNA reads TGCGCCAGCAGACCAACTTCCTTCTGCAGGGTTCACTATGGCTACACCTTC. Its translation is CASRPTSFCRVHYGYTF.

The CDR3, as DNA: TGCGCCAGCAGCTCCAGACAGTTAGATACGCAGTATTTT. This encodes CASSSRQLDTQYF. This rearrangement joins TRBV5-1 to TRBJ2-3; D might be TRBD1 (5 bases). This CDR3 comprises 13 residues. The V end was cut by 3 bases, the J end by 5 bases, with 10 bases between. Germline CDR1 reads SGHRS; CDR2 reads YFSETQ.

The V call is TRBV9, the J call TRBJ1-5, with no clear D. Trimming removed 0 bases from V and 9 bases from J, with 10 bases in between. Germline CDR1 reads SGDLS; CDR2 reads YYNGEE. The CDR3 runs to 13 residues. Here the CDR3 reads CASSVGSAGPQHF. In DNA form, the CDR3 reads TGTGCCAGCAGCGTAGGTTCCGCTGGGCCCCAGCATTTT.

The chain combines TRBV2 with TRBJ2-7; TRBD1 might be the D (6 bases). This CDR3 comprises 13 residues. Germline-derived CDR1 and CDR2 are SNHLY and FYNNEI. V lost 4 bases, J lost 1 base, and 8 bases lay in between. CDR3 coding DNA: TGTGCCAGCAGTGTAGACAGGTCCTACGAGCAGTACTTC. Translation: CASSVDRSYEQYF. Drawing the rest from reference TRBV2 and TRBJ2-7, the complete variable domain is EPEVTQTPSHQVTQMGQEVILRCVPISNHLYFYWYRQILGQKVEFLVSFYNNEISEKSEIFDDQFSVERPDGSNFTLKIRSTKLEDSAMYFCASSVDRSYEQYFGPGTRLTVT.

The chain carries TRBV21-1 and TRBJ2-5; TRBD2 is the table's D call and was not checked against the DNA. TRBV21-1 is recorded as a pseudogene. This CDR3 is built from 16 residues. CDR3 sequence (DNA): TGTGCCAGCAGGCCGGGACTAGCGGGGACCCAAGAGACCCAGTACTTC. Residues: CASRPGLAGTQETQYF.

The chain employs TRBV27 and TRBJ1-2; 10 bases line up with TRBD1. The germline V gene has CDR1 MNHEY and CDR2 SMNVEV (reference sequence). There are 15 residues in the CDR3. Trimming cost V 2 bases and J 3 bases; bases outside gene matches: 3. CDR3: CASSLRTGGDYGYTF. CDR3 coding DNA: TGTGCCAGCAGTTTACGGACAGGGGGGGACTATGGCTACACCTTC.

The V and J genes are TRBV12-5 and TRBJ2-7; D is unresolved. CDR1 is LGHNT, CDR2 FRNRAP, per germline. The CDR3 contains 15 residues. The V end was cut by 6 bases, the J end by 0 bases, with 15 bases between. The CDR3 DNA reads TGTGCTAGTGGCCCCCTAGAACTAAGCTCCTACGAGCAGTACTTC. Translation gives CASGPLELSSYEQYF.